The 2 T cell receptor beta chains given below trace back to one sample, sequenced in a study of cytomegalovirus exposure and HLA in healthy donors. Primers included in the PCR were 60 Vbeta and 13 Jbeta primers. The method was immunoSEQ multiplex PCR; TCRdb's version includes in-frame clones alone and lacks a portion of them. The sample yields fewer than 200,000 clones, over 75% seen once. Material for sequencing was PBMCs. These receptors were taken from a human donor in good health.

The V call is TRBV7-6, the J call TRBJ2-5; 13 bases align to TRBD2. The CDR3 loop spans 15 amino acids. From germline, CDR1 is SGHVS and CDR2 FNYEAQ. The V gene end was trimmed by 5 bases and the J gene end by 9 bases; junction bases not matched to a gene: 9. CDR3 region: CASSASTSGGASQYF. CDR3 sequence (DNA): TGTGCCAGCAGCGCAAGTACTAGCGGGGGGGCGTCCCAGTACTTC.

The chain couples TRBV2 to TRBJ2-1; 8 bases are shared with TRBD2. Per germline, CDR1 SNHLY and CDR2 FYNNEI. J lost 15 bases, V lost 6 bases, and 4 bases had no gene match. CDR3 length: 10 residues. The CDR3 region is CASRGLESFF. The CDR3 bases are TGTGCCAGCAGGGGACTAGAGTCGTTCTTC.